This is a list of T cell receptor beta chains from one sample in a study of blood T cell repertoires in COVID-19. TCRdb's copy holds only in-frame clones and misses some; the assay was immunoSEQ multiplex PCR. Seen here are 97,000 or so clones, roughly 81% observed once, and the top ten hold about 9.9%. Sequencing was done on a sample of peripheral blood. All receptors come from a man aged 40-49 years with active or convalescent COVID-19. The conserved cysteine and the conserved F or W are not part of the CDR3 here. D genes are given only for firm matches. A row's size may be missing; if present it is once, few, many or a size class.

j_call: TRBJ1-6; v_call: TRBV6-2/TRBV6-3; d_call: TRBD1; clone_size: .; cdr3_aa: ASSTSGQNNSPLH
j_call: TRBJ1-1; v_call: TRBV11-1; d_call: .; clone_size: .; cdr3_aa: ASRMLGGTEAF
j_call: TRBJ2-1; v_call: TRBV6-6; d_call: .; clone_size: .; cdr3_aa: ASFTGSSYNEQF
j_call: TRBJ2-7; v_call: TRBV11-3; d_call: TRBD1; clone_size: .; cdr3_aa: ASSRTGYYEQY
j_call: TRBJ1-2; v_call: TRBV7-2; d_call: .; clone_size: .; cdr3_aa: ASSFRQEHYGYT
j_call: TRBJ2-7; v_call: TRBV4-1; d_call: TRBD1; clone_size: .; cdr3_aa: ASSLAKGQGGKEQY
j_call: TRBJ2-5; v_call: TRBV10-1; d_call: .; clone_size: .; cdr3_aa: ASSEMRGGLRETQY
j_call: TRBJ1-3; v_call: TRBV30; d_call: TRBD1; clone_size: .; cdr3_aa: AWSDPGTDIY
j_call: TRBJ2-7; v_call: TRBV27; d_call: TRBD1; clone_size: .; cdr3_aa: ASSLRQGWHEQY
j_call: TRBJ1-5; v_call: TRBV19; d_call: TRBD1; clone_size: few; cdr3_aa: ASSINRGGGSNQPQH
j_call: TRBJ1-6; v_call: TRBV19; d_call: TRBD1; clone_size: .; cdr3_aa: ASTDRVGSPLH
j_call: TRBJ1-6; v_call: TRBV4-3; d_call: .; clone_size: .; cdr3_aa: ASSQDWQSPLH
j_call: TRBJ2-3; v_call: TRBV11-2; d_call: TRBD2; clone_size: .; cdr3_aa: ASGLAGAQSQY
j_call: TRBJ1-3; v_call: TRBV2; d_call: .; clone_size: .; cdr3_aa: ASSENPGTLSGNTIY
j_call: TRBJ2-1; v_call: TRBV7-2; d_call: .; clone_size: .; cdr3_aa: ASSLSTDRHNEQF
j_call: TRBJ2-1; v_call: TRBV9; d_call: TRBD2; clone_size: .; cdr3_aa: ASSVATGGGTSGSYNEQF
j_call: TRBJ2-1; v_call: TRBV23-1; d_call: .; clone_size: .; cdr3_aa: ASSQGTSWGNEQF
j_call: TRBJ1-2; v_call: TRBV3-1/TRBV3-2; d_call: .; clone_size: .; cdr3_aa: ASSQDRTNYGYT
j_call: TRBJ1-6; v_call: TRBV19; d_call: .; clone_size: .; cdr3_aa: ASTRPGNSLLH
j_call: TRBJ2-7; v_call: TRBV19; d_call: .; clone_size: .; cdr3_aa: ASSIDRAGPSYEQY
j_call: TRBJ2-7; v_call: TRBV9; d_call: .; clone_size: .; cdr3_aa: ASSVSVGDEQY
j_call: TRBJ1-2; v_call: TRBV29-1; d_call: .; clone_size: .; cdr3_aa: SAWGGNRARGYT
j_call: TRBJ2-7; v_call: TRBV5-1; d_call: TRBD1; clone_size: few; cdr3_aa: ASSFGTGGLYEQY
j_call: TRBJ1-1; v_call: TRBV3-1/TRBV3-2; d_call: .; clone_size: .; cdr3_aa: ASSLQVGNTEAF
j_call: TRBJ2-7; v_call: TRBV2; d_call: TRBD1; clone_size: .; cdr3_aa: ASRSLRDRAVYEQY
j_call: TRBJ1-1; v_call: TRBV18; d_call: .; clone_size: .; cdr3_aa: ASSTGHLMNTEAF
j_call: TRBJ1-2; v_call: TRBV7-9; d_call: .; clone_size: .; cdr3_aa: ASSLWDTRYGYT
j_call: TRBJ1-2; v_call: TRBV5-6; d_call: .; clone_size: few; cdr3_aa: ASSLASGSYGYT
j_call: TRBJ2-7; v_call: TRBV4-3; d_call: TRBD2; clone_size: .; cdr3_aa: ASSQERGGRFVQY
j_call: TRBJ2-1; v_call: TRBV30; d_call: .; clone_size: .; cdr3_aa: AWSSWNEQF
j_call: TRBJ2-1; v_call: TRBV7-3; d_call: TRBD1; clone_size: .; cdr3_aa: ASSPQQGSSEQF
j_call: TRBJ2-5; v_call: TRBV6-5; d_call: .; clone_size: .; cdr3_aa: ASIPRPSSGETQY
j_call: TRBJ2-2; v_call: TRBV5-6; d_call: TRBD1; clone_size: once; cdr3_aa: ASSFAQLTGSTGELF
j_call: TRBJ1-6; v_call: TRBV18; d_call: .; clone_size: .; cdr3_aa: ASSPDRSTDSPLH
j_call: TRBJ2-2; v_call: TRBV18; d_call: TRBD1; clone_size: .; cdr3_aa: ASSPPTGAPGVGELF
j_call: TRBJ2-2; v_call: TRBV18; d_call: TRBD1; clone_size: .; cdr3_aa: ASSPGTGKPGELF
j_call: TRBJ2-3; v_call: TRBV5-1; d_call: TRBD2; clone_size: .; cdr3_aa: ASRPSGGADTQY
j_call: TRBJ2-3; v_call: TRBV27; d_call: TRBD2; clone_size: .; cdr3_aa: ASSYWRAGGDTDTQY
j_call: TRBJ1-6; v_call: TRBV2; d_call: TRBD1; clone_size: few; cdr3_aa: ASRDRALNSPLH
j_call: TRBJ1-4; v_call: TRBV4-2; d_call: TRBD1; clone_size: .; cdr3_aa: ASSNGQGTNEKLF